Sequencing of this T cell receptor (beta chain) was carried out in a study of T cell repertoires in cytomegalovirus infection. Whole-study context: Indications came from public TCR beta signatures; they pointed to CMV infection and to a matching HLA type.

Points from the study as a whole: Cumulative public TCR beta family frequency identified carriers of CMV plus the relevant HLA. Dominant in the ex vivo response were TCR beta clonotypes restricted by HLA-C and specific for CMV.

TCRdb reprocessed the reads with MiXCR, giving one entry per CDR3 protein. The table lists a few hundred thousand distinct CDR3 sequences, 12% to 15% of them singletons. This clonotype came up many times. Its antigen is unknown. V was pared by 5 bases and J by 9 bases, with 24 bases between. Germline V lookup: CDR1 SGHTA, CDR2 FQGNSA. The length of the CDR3 is 16 residues. This TCR was sampled from a human donor in good health (CMV status not recorded). Some clones in this sample may be carry-over from other donors' samples. The chain combines TRBV7-2 with TRBJ2-3; weak D call: TRBD2 (6 bases). The specimen sequenced was PBMCs. CDR3 amino acids: CASSEIPGLPADTQYF. The CDR3 DNA reads TGTGCCAGCAGCGAAATACCGGGACTCCCCGCCGACACGCAGTATTTT.